This is a list of T cell receptor beta chains from one sample in a study of tumor-infiltrating lymphocytes in oesophageal squamous cell carcinoma. TCRdb fed the PCR reads into MiXCR, producing one record per CDR3 protein. Among 9,500 to 13,000 distinct CDR3 sequences listed, roughly 53% were seen once. The sequenced material came from esophageal tumor tissue. Receptors originate from a female donor with esophageal squamous cell carcinoma. The CDR3 runs from the conserved cysteine through the conserved F or W. Each record gives: J gene, D gene, clone size, V gene, CDR3 DNA, CDR3 protein. A D gene is named only where the DNA matches it firmly. Only some rows state a clone size, as once, few, many or a class for expanded clones.

j_call: TRBJ2-3
d_call: -
clone_size: -
v_call: TRBV7-2
cdr3_nt: TGTGCCAGCAGCAATAATGGGAGGTTGAGCACAGATACGCAGTATTTT
cdr3_aa: CASSNNGRLSTDTQYF

j_call: TRBJ2-7
d_call: TRBD1
clone_size: -
v_call: TRBV6-5
cdr3_nt: TGTGCCAGCATGAGGGGACATTGGACAGGGGAAATCTACGAGCAGTACTTC
cdr3_aa: CASMRGHWTGEIYEQYF

j_call: TRBJ2-1
d_call: TRBD2
clone_size: -
v_call: TRBV19
cdr3_nt: TGTGCCAGTAGCGCGGGACTAGCGGAGTTTGAGCAGTTCTTC
cdr3_aa: CASSAGLAEFEQFF

j_call: TRBJ2-7
d_call: -
clone_size: -
v_call: TRBV7-2
cdr3_nt: TGTGCCAGCAGCCGATCGAGGGTCAGGGACGAGCAGTACTTC
cdr3_aa: CASSRSRVRDEQYF

j_call: TRBJ2-5
d_call: TRBD2
clone_size: -
v_call: TRBV7-6
cdr3_nt: TGTGCAGCCCTAGCTAGCGGGAGGGAGACCCAGTACTTC
cdr3_aa: CAALASGRETQYF

j_call: TRBJ1-3
d_call: -
clone_size: -
v_call: TRBV7-6
cdr3_nt: TGTGCCAGCAGCTTGGGGGCTGCTCTGGCTGGAAACACCATATATTTT
cdr3_aa: CASSLGAALAGNTIYF

j_call: TRBJ2-5
d_call: -
clone_size: -
v_call: TRBV7-3
cdr3_nt: TGTGCCAGCAGCTCGGCCCACAGCTCCTACAATGAGCAGTACTTC
cdr3_aa: CASSSAHSSYNEQYF

j_call: TRBJ1-1
d_call: -
clone_size: -
v_call: TRBV2
cdr3_nt: TGTGCCAGCAGTGAGGGATGGGTTCAGGACACTGAAGCTTTCTTT
cdr3_aa: CASSEGWVQDTEAFF

j_call: TRBJ1-2
d_call: -
clone_size: -
v_call: TRBV7-8
cdr3_nt: TGTGCCAGCAGCTTAGAGCTCGGGAGGAGTGGCTACACCTTC
cdr3_aa: CASSLELGRSGYTF

j_call: TRBJ1-5
d_call: TRBD1
clone_size: -
v_call: TRBV6-1
cdr3_nt: TGTGCCAGCAGTGAGGACAGGGGAAATCAGCCCCAGCATTTT
cdr3_aa: CASSEDRGNQPQHF

j_call: TRBJ2-1
d_call: -
clone_size: -
v_call: TRBV10-1
cdr3_nt: TGCGCCAGCAGTGACGGGAACTACAATGAGCAGTTCTTC
cdr3_aa: CASSDGNYNEQFF

j_call: TRBJ2-3
d_call: -
clone_size: -
v_call: TRBV7-9
cdr3_nt: TGTGCCAGCAGCTACAGGACTAACACAGATACGCAGTATTTT
cdr3_aa: CASSYRTNTDTQYF

j_call: TRBJ2-7
d_call: -
clone_size: medium-sized
v_call: TRBV12-3/TRBV12-4
cdr3_nt: TGTGCCAGCAGTTTGGACGGGGCCTTAGCTGAGCAGTACTTC
cdr3_aa: CASSLDGALAEQYF

j_call: TRBJ2-5
d_call: -
clone_size: -
v_call: TRBV7-8
cdr3_nt: TGTGCCAGCAGCTTCGGGCTCAACCTTGAAGAGACCCAGTACTTC
cdr3_aa: CASSFGLNLEETQYF

j_call: TRBJ2-1
d_call: -
clone_size: -
v_call: TRBV7-9
cdr3_nt: TGTGCCAGCAGCCATGCGACTAGATCTTACAATGAGCAGTTCTTC
cdr3_aa: CASSHATRSYNEQFF

j_call: TRBJ2-5
d_call: -
clone_size: few
v_call: TRBV28
cdr3_nt: TGTGCCAGCAGTTTTGAGACGGGGGTTCGTGAGACCCAGTACTTC
cdr3_aa: CASSFETGVRETQYF

j_call: TRBJ1-2
d_call: -
clone_size: -
v_call: TRBV7-2
cdr3_nt: TGTGCCAGCAGCTTGGGACCTTATGGCTACACCTTC
cdr3_aa: CASSLGPYGYTF

j_call: TRBJ2-7
d_call: -
clone_size: -
v_call: TRBV29-1
cdr3_nt: TGCAGCGTTGTTGGCCAGGGAGGAGGGTTCGAGCAGTACTTC
cdr3_aa: CSVVGQGGGFEQYF

j_call: TRBJ2-1
d_call: TRBD1
clone_size: -
v_call: TRBV12-3/TRBV12-4
cdr3_nt: TGTGCCAGCACCTGGACAGGGGCGGACAATGAGCAGTTCTTC
cdr3_aa: CASTWTGADNEQFF

j_call: TRBJ2-5
d_call: -
clone_size: -
v_call: TRBV24-1
cdr3_nt: TGTGCCACCAGTGACCCGACTGGCGGCGAGACCCAGTACTTC
cdr3_aa: CATSDPTGGETQYF

j_call: TRBJ2-5
d_call: TRBD2
clone_size: medium-sized
v_call: TRBV10-3
cdr3_nt: TGTGCCATCAGGCTAGCGGGAGACGGGGGGCAGTACTTC
cdr3_aa: CAIRLAGDGGQYF

j_call: TRBJ1-2
d_call: -
clone_size: -
v_call: TRBV7-6
cdr3_nt: TGTGCCAGCAGCTTCAGCGGGGATGGCTACACCTTC
cdr3_aa: CASSFSGDGYTF

j_call: TRBJ2-1
d_call: -
clone_size: -
v_call: TRBV5-1
cdr3_nt: TGCGCCAGCAGCTTGGGGGGCTCGAATGAGCAGTTCTTC
cdr3_aa: CASSLGGSNEQFF

j_call: TRBJ1-2
d_call: TRBD1
clone_size: -
v_call: TRBV5-3
cdr3_nt: TGTGCCCGAACTCGACAGGGAAATAACTATGGCTACACCTTC
cdr3_aa: CARTRQGNNYGYTF

j_call: TRBJ2-7
d_call: TRBD1
clone_size: -
v_call: TRBV10-3
cdr3_nt: TGTGCCATCAGTGAGTCTAAGACAGGGCCCTACGAGCAGTACTTC
cdr3_aa: CAISESKTGPYEQYF

j_call: TRBJ2-1
d_call: -
clone_size: -
v_call: TRBV24-1
cdr3_nt: TGTGCCACCAGTGATTTGTTATCCGGAGGCAATGAGCAGTTCTTC
cdr3_aa: CATSDLLSGGNEQFF

j_call: TRBJ1-4
d_call: -
clone_size: once
v_call: TRBV11-1
cdr3_nt: TGTGCCAGCAGCCCCCGACCGATTAATGAAAAACTGTTTTTT
cdr3_aa: CASSPRPINEKLFF

j_call: TRBJ2-2
d_call: TRBD2
clone_size: -
v_call: TRBV12-3/TRBV12-4
cdr3_nt: TGTGCCAGCAGCCCTACGGGCGGGAGGGCCCAAACCGGGGAGCTGTTTTTT
cdr3_aa: CASSPTGGRAQTGELFF

j_call: TRBJ1-1
d_call: -
clone_size: medium-sized
v_call: TRBV6-1
cdr3_nt: TGTGCCAGCAGTGCCGGACTATTGAACACTGAAGCTTTCTTT
cdr3_aa: CASSAGLLNTEAFF

j_call: TRBJ1-3
d_call: -
clone_size: -
v_call: TRBV7-2
cdr3_nt: TGTGCCAGCAGCTTAGGGGCTGGGGGTGGAGGAAACACCATATATTTT
cdr3_aa: CASSLGAGGGGNTIYF

j_call: TRBJ2-1
d_call: -
clone_size: -
v_call: TRBV6-6
cdr3_nt: TGTGCCAGCAGTTACGGCCCTGAGCAGTTCTTC
cdr3_aa: CASSYGPEQFF

j_call: TRBJ2-1
d_call: -
clone_size: -
v_call: TRBV7-2
cdr3_nt: TGTGCCAGCAGGAAAGGGGGAAGCTCCTACAATGAGCAGTTCTTC
cdr3_aa: CASRKGGSSYNEQFF

j_call: TRBJ2-1
d_call: TRBD2
clone_size: -
v_call: TRBV28
cdr3_nt: TGTGCCAGCAGTTTACCAGCGGGGGATTACAATGAGCAGTTCTTC
cdr3_aa: CASSLPAGDYNEQFF

j_call: TRBJ2-1
d_call: TRBD2
clone_size: -
v_call: TRBV5-4
cdr3_nt: TGCGCCAGCAGCTTGGGAGGGACTAGCGGGAGAAATGAGCAGTTCTTC
cdr3_aa: CASSLGGTSGRNEQFF

j_call: TRBJ2-1
d_call: -
clone_size: medium-sized
v_call: TRBV7-3
cdr3_nt: TGTGCCAGCAGCTGGACCAGCCCGACTCAACTGAGCTCCTACAATGAGCAGTTCTTC
cdr3_aa: CASSWTSPTQLSSYNEQFF

j_call: TRBJ2-7
d_call: TRBD2
clone_size: -
v_call: TRBV28
cdr3_nt: TGTGCCAGCAGTTCCCCTAATAGCGGGAGTCCCTACGAGCAGTACTTC
cdr3_aa: CASSSPNSGSPYEQYF

j_call: TRBJ2-5
d_call: TRBD2
clone_size: -
v_call: TRBV7-9
cdr3_nt: TGTGCCAGCAGCTTAGCGGGACTAGCGGGAGAGACCCAGTACTTC
cdr3_aa: CASSLAGLAGETQYF

j_call: TRBJ2-1
d_call: -
clone_size: -
v_call: TRBV24-1
cdr3_nt: TGTGCCACCAGTGACAGCGACCCATGGGGGGCGCCCATCGATGAGCAGTTCTTC
cdr3_aa: CATSDSDPWGAPIDEQFF

j_call: TRBJ2-5
d_call: TRBD2
clone_size: -
v_call: TRBV7-3
cdr3_nt: TGTGCCAGCAGCCCGGGGACTAGCGGGAGGGATGAGCAGTACTTC
cdr3_aa: CASSPGTSGRDEQYF

j_call: TRBJ2-3
d_call: -
clone_size: -
v_call: TRBV7-9
cdr3_nt: TGTGCCAGCAGCTTAGGGAGCACAGATACGCAGTATTTT
cdr3_aa: CASSLGSTDTQYF

j_call: TRBJ2-7
d_call: -
clone_size: -
v_call: TRBV7-2
cdr3_nt: TGTGCCAGCAGTCTTAGGGATGGTTCTTACAATGAGCAGTACTTC
cdr3_aa: CASSLRDGSYNEQYF

j_call: TRBJ1-1
d_call: -
clone_size: -
v_call: TRBV5-6
cdr3_nt: TGTGCCAGCAGCCGAAACACTGAAGCTTTCTTT
cdr3_aa: CASSRNTEAFF

j_call: TRBJ1-5
d_call: -
clone_size: medium-sized
v_call: TRBV6-6
cdr3_nt: TGTGCCAGCAGTTACCGGACGGGCAATCAGCCCCAGCATTTT
cdr3_aa: CASSYRTGNQPQHF

j_call: TRBJ2-3
d_call: -
clone_size: many
v_call: TRBV5-4
cdr3_nt: TGTGCCAGCAGCTCGACAGGCACCAACCTCCATACGCAGTATTTT
cdr3_aa: CASSSTGTNLHTQYF

j_call: TRBJ2-3
d_call: -
clone_size: -
v_call: TRBV7-9
cdr3_nt: TGTGCCAGCAGCTTAGCGCGAGGGGCGAGCACAGATACGCAGTATTTT
cdr3_aa: CASSLARGASTDTQYF